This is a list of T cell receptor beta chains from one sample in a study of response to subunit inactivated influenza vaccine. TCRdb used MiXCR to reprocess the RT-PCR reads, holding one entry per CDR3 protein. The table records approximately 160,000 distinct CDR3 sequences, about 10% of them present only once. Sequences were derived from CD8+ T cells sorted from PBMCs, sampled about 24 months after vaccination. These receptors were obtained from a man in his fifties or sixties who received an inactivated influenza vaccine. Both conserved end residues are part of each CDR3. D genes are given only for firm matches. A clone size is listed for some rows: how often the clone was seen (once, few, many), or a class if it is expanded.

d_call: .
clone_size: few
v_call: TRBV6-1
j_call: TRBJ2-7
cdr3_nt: TGTGCCAGCAGTGAGTCAACAGGCTTCACCTACGAGCAGTACTTC
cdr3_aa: CASSESTGFTYEQYF

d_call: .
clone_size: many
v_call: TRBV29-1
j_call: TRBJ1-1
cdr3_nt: TGCAGCGGGAGGGGCATGAACACTGAAGCTTTCTTT
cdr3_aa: CSGRGMNTEAFF

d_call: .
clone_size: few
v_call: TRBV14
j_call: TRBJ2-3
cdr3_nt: TGTGCCAGCAGCCCCCAGATGACAGGAGTAGCAGATACGCAGTATTTT
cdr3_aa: CASSPQMTGVADTQYF

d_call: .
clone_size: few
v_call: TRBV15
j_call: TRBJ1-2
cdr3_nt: TGTGCCACCAGCAGTGGGGAATTGGTGATAAGCTACACCTTC
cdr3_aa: CATSSGELVISYTF

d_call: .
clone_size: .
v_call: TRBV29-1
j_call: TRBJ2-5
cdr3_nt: TGCAGCGTTGAAGATAGCTGGGGCGGCCAAGAGACCCAGTACTTC
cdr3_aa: CSVEDSWGGQETQYF

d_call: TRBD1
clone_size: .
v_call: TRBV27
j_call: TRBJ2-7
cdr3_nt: TGTGCCAGCAGTACGACAGGGTTTGGCTACGAGCAGTACTTC
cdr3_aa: CASSTTGFGYEQYF

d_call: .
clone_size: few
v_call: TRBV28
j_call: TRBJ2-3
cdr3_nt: TGTGCCAGCAGTTTCAGGGTTTGGACAGATACGCAGTATTTT
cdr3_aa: CASSFRVWTDTQYF

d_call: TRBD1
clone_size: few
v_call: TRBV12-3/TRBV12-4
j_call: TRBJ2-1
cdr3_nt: TGTGCCAGCAGTACACCGGACAGGGTCTCCTACAATGAGCAGTTCTTC
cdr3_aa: CASSTPDRVSYNEQFF

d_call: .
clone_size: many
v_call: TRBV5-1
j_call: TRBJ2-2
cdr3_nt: TGCGCCAGCAGCTGGCTGGTGCTCGGGGAGCTGTTTTTT
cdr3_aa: CASSWLVLGELFF

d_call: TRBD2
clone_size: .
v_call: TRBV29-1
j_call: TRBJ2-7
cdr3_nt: TGCAGCGGCCAACTAGCGGGAGACTACGAGCAGTACTTC
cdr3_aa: CSGQLAGDYEQYF

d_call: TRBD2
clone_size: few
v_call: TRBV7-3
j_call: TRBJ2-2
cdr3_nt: TGTGCCAGCAGCCCGTACTTAGCGGGAGGTTCCGGGGAGCTGTTTTTT
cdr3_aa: CASSPYLAGGSGELFF

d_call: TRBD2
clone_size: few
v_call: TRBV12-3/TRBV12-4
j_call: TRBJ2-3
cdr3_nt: TGTGCCAGCAGTTTCGGGACTAGCGGCCGTCCTCATCCCACAGATACGCAGTATTTT
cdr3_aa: CASSFGTSGRPHPTDTQYF

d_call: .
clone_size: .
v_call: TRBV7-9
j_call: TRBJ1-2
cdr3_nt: TGTGCCAGCAGCTTAGTCTCTGGGAAGGGCTACACCTTC
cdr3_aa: CASSLVSGKGYTF

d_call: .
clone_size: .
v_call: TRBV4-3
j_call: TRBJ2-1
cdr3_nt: TGCGCCAGCAGCCATACCGTAGGTTTAGTGAGTGAGCAGTTCTTC
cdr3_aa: CASSHTVGLVSEQFF

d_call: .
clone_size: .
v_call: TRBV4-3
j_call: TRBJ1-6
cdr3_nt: TGCGCCAGCAGCCAAGAGTGGGACACCAATAATTCACCCCTCCACTTT
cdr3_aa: CASSQEWDTNNSPLHF

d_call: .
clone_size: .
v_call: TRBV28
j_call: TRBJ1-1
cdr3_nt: TGTGCCAGCAGCCAAGACTCGGTACTCACTGAAGCTTTCTTT
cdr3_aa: CASSQDSVLTEAFF

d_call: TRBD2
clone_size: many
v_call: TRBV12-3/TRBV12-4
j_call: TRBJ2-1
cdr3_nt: TGTGCCAGCAGTCCGACTAGCGGGGTAAATGAGCAGTTCTTC
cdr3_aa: CASSPTSGVNEQFF

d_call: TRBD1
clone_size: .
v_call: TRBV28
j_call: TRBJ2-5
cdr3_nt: TGTGCCAGCAGGTTCCAGGGGGAAGAGACCCAGTACTTC
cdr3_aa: CASRFQGEETQYF

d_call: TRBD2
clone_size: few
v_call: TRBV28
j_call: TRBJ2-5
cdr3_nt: TGTGCCAGCAGTTTGGCCGAAGCGGGGGTCATCTGGACCCAGTACTTC
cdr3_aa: CASSLAEAGVIWTQYF

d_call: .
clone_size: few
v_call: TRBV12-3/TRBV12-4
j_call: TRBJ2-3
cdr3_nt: TGTGCCAGCTCTGGGGCGGGTGACACAGATACGCAGTATTTT
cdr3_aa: CASSGAGDTDTQYF

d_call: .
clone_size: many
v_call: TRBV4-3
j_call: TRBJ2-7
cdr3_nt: TGCGCCAGCAGCCAAGATGAAATTGGGGGTTCGACCAACGAGCAGTACTTC
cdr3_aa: CASSQDEIGGSTNEQYF

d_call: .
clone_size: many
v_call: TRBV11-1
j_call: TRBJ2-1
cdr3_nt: TGTGCCAGCACGACGGCTAGCTCCTACAATGAGCAGTTCTTC
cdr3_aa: CASTTASSYNEQFF

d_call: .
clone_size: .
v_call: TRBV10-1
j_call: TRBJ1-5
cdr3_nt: TGCGCCAGCAGTGTGGTTGGCACAGATACGCAGCATTTT
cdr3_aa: CASSVVGTDTQHF

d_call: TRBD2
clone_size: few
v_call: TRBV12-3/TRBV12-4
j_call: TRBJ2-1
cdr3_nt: TGTGCCAGCCGTAGCGGGAGCTACAATGAGCAGTTCTTC
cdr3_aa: CASRSGSYNEQFF

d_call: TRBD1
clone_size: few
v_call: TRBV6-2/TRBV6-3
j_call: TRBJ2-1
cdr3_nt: TGTGCCAGCAGTTACCGACAGGGGGTATCCTACAATGAGCAGTTCTTC
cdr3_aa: CASSYRQGVSYNEQFF

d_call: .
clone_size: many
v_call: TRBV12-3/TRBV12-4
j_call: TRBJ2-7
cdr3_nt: TGTGCCAGCAGTTTAGTCTTCAGGCGGAGCTCCTACGAGCAGTACTTC
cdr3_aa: CASSLVFRRSSYEQYF

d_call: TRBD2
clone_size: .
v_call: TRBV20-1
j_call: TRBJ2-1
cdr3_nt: TGCAGTGCTTGGAGGGGACTAGCGCCGGATGAGCAGTTCTTC
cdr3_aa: CSAWRGLAPDEQFF

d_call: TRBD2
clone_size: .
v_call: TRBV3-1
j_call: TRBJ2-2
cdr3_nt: TGTGCCAGGCGGGGGGGTCCTAACACCGGGGAGCTGTTTTTT
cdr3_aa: CARRGGPNTGELFF

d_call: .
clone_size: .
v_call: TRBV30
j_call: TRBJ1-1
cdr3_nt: TGTGCCTGGAGTGTACTTATGAACACTGAAGCTTTCTTT
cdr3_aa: CAWSVLMNTEAFF

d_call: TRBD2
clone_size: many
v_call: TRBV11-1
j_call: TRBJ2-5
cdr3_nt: TGTGCCAGCAGCTTAGGTATCTTTGGACTAGCGGGAGAGGAAGAGACCCAGTACTTC
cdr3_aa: CASSLGIFGLAGEEETQYF

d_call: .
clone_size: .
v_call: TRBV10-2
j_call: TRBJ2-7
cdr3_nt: TGCGCCAGCAGTGAGGGACCGCGCCCCTACGAGCAGTACTTC
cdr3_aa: CASSEGPRPYEQYF

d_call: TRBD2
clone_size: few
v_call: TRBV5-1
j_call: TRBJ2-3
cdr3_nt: TGCGCCAGCAGCGTGGTGGCGGGAGGGGCCTTTAGTACAGATACGCAGTATTTT
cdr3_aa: CASSVVAGGAFSTDTQYF

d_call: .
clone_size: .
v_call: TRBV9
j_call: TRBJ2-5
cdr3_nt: TGTGCCAGCAGCGCCTCTCCGGAGGGGGGTATTCGGGAGACCCAGTACTTC
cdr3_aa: CASSASPEGGIRETQYF

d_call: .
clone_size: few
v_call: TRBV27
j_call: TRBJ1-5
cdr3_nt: TGTGCCAGCAGCCTCTATGGGGAAGATCAGCCCCAGCATTTT
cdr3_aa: CASSLYGEDQPQHF

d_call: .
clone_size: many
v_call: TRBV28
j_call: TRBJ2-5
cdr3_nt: TGTGCCAGCAGTTTTCTCCTGGGTGAGACCCAGTACTTC
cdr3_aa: CASSFLLGETQYF

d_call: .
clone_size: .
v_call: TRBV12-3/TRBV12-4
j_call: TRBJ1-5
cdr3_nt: TGTGCCAGCAGTTCAACGGGAAACAATCAGCCCCAGCATTTT
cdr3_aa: CASSSTGNNQPQHF

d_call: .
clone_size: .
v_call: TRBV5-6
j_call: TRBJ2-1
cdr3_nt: TGTGCCAGCAGCTTTCAATACAGTCCCAGCTCCTACAATGAGCAGTTCTTC
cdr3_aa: CASSFQYSPSSYNEQFF

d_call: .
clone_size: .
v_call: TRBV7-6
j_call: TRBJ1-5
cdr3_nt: TGTGCCAGCAGCTTAGAAAAGGCAGGGGACGGCAATCAGCCCCAGCATTTT
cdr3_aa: CASSLEKAGDGNQPQHF

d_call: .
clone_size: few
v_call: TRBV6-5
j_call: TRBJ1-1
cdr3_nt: TGTGCCAGCAGTTACTCGCCACAGGGCACTGAAGCTTTCTTT
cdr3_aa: CASSYSPQGTEAFF

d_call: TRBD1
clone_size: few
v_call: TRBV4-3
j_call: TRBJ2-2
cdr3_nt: TGCGCCAGCAGCCAGCTAGGGACAGGGAGAACCGGGGAGCTGTTTTTT
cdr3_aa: CASSQLGTGRTGELFF

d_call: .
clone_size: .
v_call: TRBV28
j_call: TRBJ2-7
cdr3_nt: TGTGCCAGCAGTTATATGATCTACGAGCAGTACTTC
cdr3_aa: CASSYMIYEQYF